This T cell receptor (beta chain) was identified in a study of shared clonotypes between healthy human individuals. Generated by immunoSEQ multiplex PCR, the TCRdb table keeps only in-frame clones and is missing some. The repertoire holds roughly 330,000 clones, with approximately 79% as singletons. General observations from the study: Larger richness was generally estimated for naive than memory subsets. For sorted subsets, rarefaction showed incomplete sequencing despite large depth. Generation probabilities were higher for clonotypes shared across all four sorted-subset donors than for unshared ones. Represented genetic and exposure-history diversity was restricted by having few donors.

For this clone: Its antigen remains unidentified.

Per the germline V gene, CDR1 is SEHNR and CDR2 is FQNEAQ (reference sequence). The CDR3 length is 12 residues. Trimming removed 5 bases from V and 6 bases from J, with 10 bases in between. Sequenced: memory CD4+ T cells sorted from blood. Subset of the sample: CD45RA-negative fraction. This receptor was taken from a man aged 25 to 40 in good health. The gene calls are TRBV7-9 and TRBJ1-1; D might be TRBD1 (6 bases). For the CDR3, the DNA is TGTGCCAGCAGCCTCAACAGGGCTGAAGCTTTCTTT. This sequence encodes CASSLNRAEAFF.